This T cell receptor (beta chain) was identified during a study of immune cell composition in non-small cell lung cancer. Germline V CDR1 and CDR2: MNHEY, SMNVEV (reference sequence). Trimming removed 7 bases at V and 7 bases at J, with 29 bases between. CDR3 length: 18 residues. Normal lung was sampled as far from the tumour as possible, at least 3 cm. Points from the study as a whole: Smoking pack-years did not significantly correlate with tumour TCR-beta clonality. Overall clonality, unlike maximal tumour-associated clone frequency, did not predict TIL reactivity. Shared sequences between tumour-reactive and dominant in vivo clones were not proven. Around 75% of squamous and approximately 31% of adenocarcinoma cases had tumour-associated clones >0.5%.

As regards this clone: Its specificity is not known.

This table comes from immunoSEQ multiplex PCR, and its TCRdb copy is limited to in-frame clones, with some not included. This table holds over 5,000 clones, under 75% found once. The sequenced sample was non-adjacent lung tissue. This clonotype originated in a human donor with non-small cell lung cancer. The rearrangement joins TRBV27 to TRBJ2-1, with D possibly TRBD2 on 6 matching bases. The CDR3 nucleotides read TGTGCCAGCAAAGGTGGTCCTGGGACTTCGACCACGATGAATGAGCAGTTCTTC. Translation: CASKGGPGTSTTMNEQFF.